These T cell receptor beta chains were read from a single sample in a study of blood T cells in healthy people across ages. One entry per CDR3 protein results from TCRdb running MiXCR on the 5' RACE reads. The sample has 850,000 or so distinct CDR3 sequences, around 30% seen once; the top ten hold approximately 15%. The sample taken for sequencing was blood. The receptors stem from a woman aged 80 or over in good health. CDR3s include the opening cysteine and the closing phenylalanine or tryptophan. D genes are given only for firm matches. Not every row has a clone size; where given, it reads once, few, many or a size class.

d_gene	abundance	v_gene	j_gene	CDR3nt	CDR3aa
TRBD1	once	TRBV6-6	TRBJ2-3	TGTGCCAGCACCTCACAGGGGGCGCGCACAGATACGCAGTATTTT	CASTSQGARTDTQYF
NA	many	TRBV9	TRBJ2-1	TGTGCCAGCAGCTCCCGGGCTTCGGCGGGTGAGCAGTTCTTC	CASSSRASAGEQFF
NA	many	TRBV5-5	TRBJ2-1	TGTGCCAGCAGCTGGACCGGGTCCTACAATGAGCAGTTCTTC	CASSWTGSYNEQFF
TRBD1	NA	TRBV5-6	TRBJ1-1	TGTGCCAGCAGCTTAGACAGGGGGATTGGCGCTTTCTTT	CASSLDRGIGAFF
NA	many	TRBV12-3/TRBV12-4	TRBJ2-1	TGTGCCAGCAGTTTAGCGAGGGGGGCTCTCAATGAGCAGTTCTTC	CASSLARGALNEQFF
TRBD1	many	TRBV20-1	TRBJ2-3	TGCAGTGCTAGAGATGGGACAGGGCAATTCACAGATACGCAGTATTTT	CSARDGTGQFTDTQYF
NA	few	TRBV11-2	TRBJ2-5	TGTGCCAGCAGCTTAGGGTTTCGGAGACTAATCCAAGAGACCCAGTACTTC	CASSLGFRRLIQETQYF
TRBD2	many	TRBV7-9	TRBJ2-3	TGTGCCAGCAGCTTACAGGGAGGGGCCCTCACAGATACGCAGTATTTT	CASSLQGGALTDTQYF
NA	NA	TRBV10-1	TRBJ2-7	TGCGCCAGCAGTGATACGGCCTCCTCACACTCCTACGAGCAGTACTTC	CASSDTASSHSYEQYF
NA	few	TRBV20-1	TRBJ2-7	TGCAGTGCTAGAAACATCGCGGAGATCTACGAGCAGTACTTC	CSARNIAEIYEQYF
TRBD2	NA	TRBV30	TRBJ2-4	TGTGCCTGGAGTGCCCCGGGACTAGCGGGGGACAAAGACATTCAGTACTTC	CAWSAPGLAGDKDIQYF
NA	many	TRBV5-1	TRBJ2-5	TGCGCCAGCAGCCCTGGGGCCCTCGCGGAGGGGACCCAGTACTTC	CASSPGALAEGTQYF
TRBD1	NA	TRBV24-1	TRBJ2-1	TGTGCCACCGGTGATTTCCCTGACAGGGATTCCTACAATGAGCAGTTCTTC	CATGDFPDRDSYNEQFF
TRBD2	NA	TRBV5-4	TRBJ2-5	TGTGCCAGCAGCAGCACAGGGCGGGGGGATCGCGAGACCCAGTACTTC	CASSSTGRGDRETQYF
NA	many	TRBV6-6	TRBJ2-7	TGTGCCAGCAGTTACTCGTGGCCAGACTACGAGCAGTACTTC	CASSYSWPDYEQYF
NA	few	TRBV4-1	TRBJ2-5	TGCGCCAGCAGCCAAGACCGGGTTGGCCAAGAGACCCAGTACTTC	CASSQDRVGQETQYF
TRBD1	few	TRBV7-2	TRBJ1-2	TGTGCCAGCAGCTTCCGGGACAGGGCTCATGGCTACACCTTC	CASSFRDRAHGYTF
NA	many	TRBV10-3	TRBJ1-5	TGTGCCATCAGTGAGTCTGGGGACGGACTCAATCAGCCCCAGCATTTT	CAISESGDGLNQPQHF
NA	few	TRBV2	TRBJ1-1	TGTGCCAGCAGTCCTGGAGGGGGGCGCGGGAACACTGAAGCTTTCTTT	CASSPGGGRGNTEAFF
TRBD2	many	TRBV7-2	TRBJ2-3	TGTGCCAGCAGCTCGCTAGCGGTTAGCACAGATACGCAGTATTTT	CASSSLAVSTDTQYF
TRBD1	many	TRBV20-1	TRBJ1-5	TGCAGTGCCCGGGACAGGGATCTTCAGCCCCAGCATTTT	CSARDRDLQPQHF
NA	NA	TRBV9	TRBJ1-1	TGTGCCAGCAGCCCCATTAGAGGGGCGGGGAACACTGGAGCTTTCTTT	CASSPIRGAGNTGAFF
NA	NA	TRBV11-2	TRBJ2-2	TGTGCCAGCAGTCTAACTACAGGAAACACCGGGGAGCTGTTTTTT	CASSLTTGNTGELFF
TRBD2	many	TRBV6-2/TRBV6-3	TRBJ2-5	TGTGCCAGCAGCGCACTAGCGCAAGAGACCCAGTACTTC	CASSALAQETQYF
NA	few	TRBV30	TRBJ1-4	TGTGCCTGGAGTCGGCAGACGAATGAAAAACTGTTTTTT	CAWSRQTNEKLFF
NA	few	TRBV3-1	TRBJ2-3	TGTGCCAGCAGCCAGGGGCGGCTTTACACAGATACGCAGTATTTT	CASSQGRLYTDTQYF
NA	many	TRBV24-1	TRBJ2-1	TGTGCCACCAGTCGGCAGGGAACTACCTACAATGAGCAGTTCTTC	CATSRQGTTYNEQFF
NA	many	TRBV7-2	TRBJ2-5	TGTGCCAGCAGCTTAGGACGGGCAGGAGAGACCCAGTACTTC	CASSLGRAGETQYF
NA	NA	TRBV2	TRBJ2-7	TGTGCCAGCAGCCGCGAGGGGGGATCCCCCTACTACGAGCAGTACTTC	CASSREGGSPYYEQYF
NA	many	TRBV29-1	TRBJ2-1	TGCAGCGTTGGAGCGGGTGACCCTCAGGGTGAGCAGTTCTTC	CSVGAGDPQGEQFF
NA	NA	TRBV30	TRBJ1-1	TGTGCCTGGAGTGTACAGGGTTTCACTGAAGCTTTCTTT	CAWSVQGFTEAFF
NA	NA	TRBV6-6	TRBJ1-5	TGTGCCAGCAGTTACGGGACTGAAAATCGGCCCCAGCATTTT	CASSYGTENRPQHF